A single sample gave rise to the 12 T cell receptor beta chains below, sequenced in a study of blood T cell repertoires in COVID-19. Sequencing used immunoSEQ multiplex PCR; TCRdb keeps in-frame clones, though not all of them. The sample carries about 140,000 clones, about 82% recorded once. Input material: peripheral blood. The receptors were sampled from a woman between 55 and 75 years old with acute or convalescent COVID-19.

V is TRBV4-1 and J is TRBJ2-5; tentative D call: TRBD2 (5 bases). The CDR3 runs 14 residues. Looked up from germline, CDR1 is MGHRA and CDR2 is YSYEKL. The ends were cut back, 0 bases at V and 4 bases at J, with 9 bases in the middle. The CDR3 DNA reads as TGCGCCAGCAGCCAAGAACTAGGGCTAGAGACCCAGTACTTC. Its protein product is CASSQELGLETQYF.

The chain recombines TRBV3-1 (or the pseudogene TRBV3-2) with TRBJ1-1, with D unresolved. In germline, CDR1 is LGHDT, CDR2 YNNKEL (reference sequence). V lost 4 bases, J lost 1 base, and 7 bases lay in between. The CDR3 extends over 13 amino acids. In DNA form, the CDR3 reads TGTGCCAGCAGCCGACTTAGGAACACTGAAGCTTTCTTT. It codes for CASSRLRNTEAFF.

J is TRBJ2-1 and V is TRBV20-1; a weak D match, TRBD1 (5 bases). V was cut by 3 bases and J by 4 bases, with 13 bases left in between. The germline V gene has CDR1 DFQATT and CDR2 SNEGSKA (reference sequence). The CDR3 totals 14 residues. The CDR3 DNA is TGCAGTGCTAGTCCCGAGACAGTTTACAATGAGCAGTTCTTC. Translated: CSASPETVYNEQFF.

This clone was seen a handful of times. J is TRBJ1-1 and V is TRBV10-2; 8 nucleotides align to TRBD1. Losses at the gene ends were 3 bases for V and 5 bases for J; bases not matched to a gene: 5. This CDR3 region has 14 residues. The germline V gene encodes CDR1 WSHSY and CDR2 SAAADI. The CDR3 DNA reads as TGCGCCAGCAGTGATTCAGGGGGCTGGACTGAAGCTTTCTTT. Amino acid sequence: CASSDSGGWTEAFF.

The chain joins TRBV4-3 to TRBJ1-2, with D possibly TRBD1 on 5 matching bases. Germline loops: CDR1 LGHNA, CDR2 YSLEER. The CDR3 covers 16 residues. Trimming removed 1 base from V and 4 bases from J, with 16 bases in between. This CDR3 reads CASSQVEGGTLYGYTF. CDR3 DNA sequence: TGCGCCAGCAGCCAAGTCGAAGGAGGGACCCTCTATGGCTACACCTTC.

This clone was picked up one time. This chain connects TRBV6-4 to TRBJ1-1; TRBD1 agrees at 8 bases. This CDR3 has 13 amino acids. Germline V gives CDR1 MRHNA, CDR2 SNTAGT. Trimming took 8 bases from V and 4 from J; bases not matched to a gene: 6. DNA of the CDR3: TGTGCCAGCTCGGGACAGGCGGGCACTGAAGCTTTCTTT. This sequence encodes CASSGQAGTEAFF.

The rearrangement uses TRBV6-4 and TRBJ2-4; weak D call: TRBD2 (6 bases). This CDR3 spans 13 amino acids. The germline gives CDR1 MRHNA, CDR2 SNTAGT. V was clipped by 5 bases and J by 8 bases, with 13 bases between them. The CDR3 coding sequence is TGTGCCAGCAGTACCTCGTGGGGGGACATTCAGTACTTC. It translates to CASSTSWGDIQYF.

The rearrangement links TRBV3-1 (or the pseudogene TRBV3-2) to TRBJ2-5, with 9 bases fitting TRBD1. Germline CDR1 reads LGHDT; CDR2 reads YNNKEL (reference sequence). This CDR3 is built from 13 residues. The V gene end was trimmed by 3 bases and the J gene end by 4 bases; junction bases not matched to a gene: 0. CDR3 in amino acids: CASSQDRGETQYF. Written as DNA, the CDR3 is TGTGCCAGCAGCCAGGACAGGGGAGAGACCCAGTACTTC.

This clone was detected only once. The genes are TRBV5-6 and TRBJ2-2, with 10 bases aligning to TRBD1. V dropped 5 bases and J dropped 2; count of bases not matched to a gene: 9. CDR3 length: 17 residues. Per germline, CDR1 SGHDT and CDR2 YYEEEE. CDR3 protein: CASRDIRTGGNTGELFF. The DNA of the CDR3 is TGTGCCAGCAGGGACATTCGGACAGGGGGAAACACCGGGGAGCTGTTTTTT.

This chain connects TRBV14 to TRBJ2-2; 9 nucleotides match TRBD1. The trim removed 5 bases at V and 5 bases at J, leaving 6 bases unmatched. The CDR3 spans 15 residues. Germline lookup yields CDR1 SGHDN and CDR2 FVKESK. The CDR3 loop is CASSWGQGTTGELFF. The CDR3 DNA reads as TGTGCCAGCAGCTGGGGACAGGGAACGACCGGGGAGCTGTTTTTT.

This chain links TRBV2 with TRBJ2-2; perhaps TRBD2 as D (5 bases). The V end was cut by 10 bases, the J end by 1 base, with 7 bases between. The germline V gene has CDR1 SNHLY and CDR2 FYNNEI. The CDR3 spans 12 residues. CDR3 amino acids: CATRENTGELFF. For the CDR3, the DNA is TGTGCCACCCGGGAGAACACCGGGGAGCTGTTTTTT.

This chain uses TRBV25-1 with TRBJ1-6, with 7 bases lining up with TRBD1. Germline values: CDR1 MGHDK, CDR2 SYGVNS. Trimming cost V 6 bases and J 7 bases; bases outside gene matches: 6. The CDR3 is made up of 14 amino acids. CDR3: CASSRQGQNSPLHF. The DNA of the CDR3 is TGTGCCAGCAGCAGACAGGGCCAGAATTCACCCCTCCACTTT.